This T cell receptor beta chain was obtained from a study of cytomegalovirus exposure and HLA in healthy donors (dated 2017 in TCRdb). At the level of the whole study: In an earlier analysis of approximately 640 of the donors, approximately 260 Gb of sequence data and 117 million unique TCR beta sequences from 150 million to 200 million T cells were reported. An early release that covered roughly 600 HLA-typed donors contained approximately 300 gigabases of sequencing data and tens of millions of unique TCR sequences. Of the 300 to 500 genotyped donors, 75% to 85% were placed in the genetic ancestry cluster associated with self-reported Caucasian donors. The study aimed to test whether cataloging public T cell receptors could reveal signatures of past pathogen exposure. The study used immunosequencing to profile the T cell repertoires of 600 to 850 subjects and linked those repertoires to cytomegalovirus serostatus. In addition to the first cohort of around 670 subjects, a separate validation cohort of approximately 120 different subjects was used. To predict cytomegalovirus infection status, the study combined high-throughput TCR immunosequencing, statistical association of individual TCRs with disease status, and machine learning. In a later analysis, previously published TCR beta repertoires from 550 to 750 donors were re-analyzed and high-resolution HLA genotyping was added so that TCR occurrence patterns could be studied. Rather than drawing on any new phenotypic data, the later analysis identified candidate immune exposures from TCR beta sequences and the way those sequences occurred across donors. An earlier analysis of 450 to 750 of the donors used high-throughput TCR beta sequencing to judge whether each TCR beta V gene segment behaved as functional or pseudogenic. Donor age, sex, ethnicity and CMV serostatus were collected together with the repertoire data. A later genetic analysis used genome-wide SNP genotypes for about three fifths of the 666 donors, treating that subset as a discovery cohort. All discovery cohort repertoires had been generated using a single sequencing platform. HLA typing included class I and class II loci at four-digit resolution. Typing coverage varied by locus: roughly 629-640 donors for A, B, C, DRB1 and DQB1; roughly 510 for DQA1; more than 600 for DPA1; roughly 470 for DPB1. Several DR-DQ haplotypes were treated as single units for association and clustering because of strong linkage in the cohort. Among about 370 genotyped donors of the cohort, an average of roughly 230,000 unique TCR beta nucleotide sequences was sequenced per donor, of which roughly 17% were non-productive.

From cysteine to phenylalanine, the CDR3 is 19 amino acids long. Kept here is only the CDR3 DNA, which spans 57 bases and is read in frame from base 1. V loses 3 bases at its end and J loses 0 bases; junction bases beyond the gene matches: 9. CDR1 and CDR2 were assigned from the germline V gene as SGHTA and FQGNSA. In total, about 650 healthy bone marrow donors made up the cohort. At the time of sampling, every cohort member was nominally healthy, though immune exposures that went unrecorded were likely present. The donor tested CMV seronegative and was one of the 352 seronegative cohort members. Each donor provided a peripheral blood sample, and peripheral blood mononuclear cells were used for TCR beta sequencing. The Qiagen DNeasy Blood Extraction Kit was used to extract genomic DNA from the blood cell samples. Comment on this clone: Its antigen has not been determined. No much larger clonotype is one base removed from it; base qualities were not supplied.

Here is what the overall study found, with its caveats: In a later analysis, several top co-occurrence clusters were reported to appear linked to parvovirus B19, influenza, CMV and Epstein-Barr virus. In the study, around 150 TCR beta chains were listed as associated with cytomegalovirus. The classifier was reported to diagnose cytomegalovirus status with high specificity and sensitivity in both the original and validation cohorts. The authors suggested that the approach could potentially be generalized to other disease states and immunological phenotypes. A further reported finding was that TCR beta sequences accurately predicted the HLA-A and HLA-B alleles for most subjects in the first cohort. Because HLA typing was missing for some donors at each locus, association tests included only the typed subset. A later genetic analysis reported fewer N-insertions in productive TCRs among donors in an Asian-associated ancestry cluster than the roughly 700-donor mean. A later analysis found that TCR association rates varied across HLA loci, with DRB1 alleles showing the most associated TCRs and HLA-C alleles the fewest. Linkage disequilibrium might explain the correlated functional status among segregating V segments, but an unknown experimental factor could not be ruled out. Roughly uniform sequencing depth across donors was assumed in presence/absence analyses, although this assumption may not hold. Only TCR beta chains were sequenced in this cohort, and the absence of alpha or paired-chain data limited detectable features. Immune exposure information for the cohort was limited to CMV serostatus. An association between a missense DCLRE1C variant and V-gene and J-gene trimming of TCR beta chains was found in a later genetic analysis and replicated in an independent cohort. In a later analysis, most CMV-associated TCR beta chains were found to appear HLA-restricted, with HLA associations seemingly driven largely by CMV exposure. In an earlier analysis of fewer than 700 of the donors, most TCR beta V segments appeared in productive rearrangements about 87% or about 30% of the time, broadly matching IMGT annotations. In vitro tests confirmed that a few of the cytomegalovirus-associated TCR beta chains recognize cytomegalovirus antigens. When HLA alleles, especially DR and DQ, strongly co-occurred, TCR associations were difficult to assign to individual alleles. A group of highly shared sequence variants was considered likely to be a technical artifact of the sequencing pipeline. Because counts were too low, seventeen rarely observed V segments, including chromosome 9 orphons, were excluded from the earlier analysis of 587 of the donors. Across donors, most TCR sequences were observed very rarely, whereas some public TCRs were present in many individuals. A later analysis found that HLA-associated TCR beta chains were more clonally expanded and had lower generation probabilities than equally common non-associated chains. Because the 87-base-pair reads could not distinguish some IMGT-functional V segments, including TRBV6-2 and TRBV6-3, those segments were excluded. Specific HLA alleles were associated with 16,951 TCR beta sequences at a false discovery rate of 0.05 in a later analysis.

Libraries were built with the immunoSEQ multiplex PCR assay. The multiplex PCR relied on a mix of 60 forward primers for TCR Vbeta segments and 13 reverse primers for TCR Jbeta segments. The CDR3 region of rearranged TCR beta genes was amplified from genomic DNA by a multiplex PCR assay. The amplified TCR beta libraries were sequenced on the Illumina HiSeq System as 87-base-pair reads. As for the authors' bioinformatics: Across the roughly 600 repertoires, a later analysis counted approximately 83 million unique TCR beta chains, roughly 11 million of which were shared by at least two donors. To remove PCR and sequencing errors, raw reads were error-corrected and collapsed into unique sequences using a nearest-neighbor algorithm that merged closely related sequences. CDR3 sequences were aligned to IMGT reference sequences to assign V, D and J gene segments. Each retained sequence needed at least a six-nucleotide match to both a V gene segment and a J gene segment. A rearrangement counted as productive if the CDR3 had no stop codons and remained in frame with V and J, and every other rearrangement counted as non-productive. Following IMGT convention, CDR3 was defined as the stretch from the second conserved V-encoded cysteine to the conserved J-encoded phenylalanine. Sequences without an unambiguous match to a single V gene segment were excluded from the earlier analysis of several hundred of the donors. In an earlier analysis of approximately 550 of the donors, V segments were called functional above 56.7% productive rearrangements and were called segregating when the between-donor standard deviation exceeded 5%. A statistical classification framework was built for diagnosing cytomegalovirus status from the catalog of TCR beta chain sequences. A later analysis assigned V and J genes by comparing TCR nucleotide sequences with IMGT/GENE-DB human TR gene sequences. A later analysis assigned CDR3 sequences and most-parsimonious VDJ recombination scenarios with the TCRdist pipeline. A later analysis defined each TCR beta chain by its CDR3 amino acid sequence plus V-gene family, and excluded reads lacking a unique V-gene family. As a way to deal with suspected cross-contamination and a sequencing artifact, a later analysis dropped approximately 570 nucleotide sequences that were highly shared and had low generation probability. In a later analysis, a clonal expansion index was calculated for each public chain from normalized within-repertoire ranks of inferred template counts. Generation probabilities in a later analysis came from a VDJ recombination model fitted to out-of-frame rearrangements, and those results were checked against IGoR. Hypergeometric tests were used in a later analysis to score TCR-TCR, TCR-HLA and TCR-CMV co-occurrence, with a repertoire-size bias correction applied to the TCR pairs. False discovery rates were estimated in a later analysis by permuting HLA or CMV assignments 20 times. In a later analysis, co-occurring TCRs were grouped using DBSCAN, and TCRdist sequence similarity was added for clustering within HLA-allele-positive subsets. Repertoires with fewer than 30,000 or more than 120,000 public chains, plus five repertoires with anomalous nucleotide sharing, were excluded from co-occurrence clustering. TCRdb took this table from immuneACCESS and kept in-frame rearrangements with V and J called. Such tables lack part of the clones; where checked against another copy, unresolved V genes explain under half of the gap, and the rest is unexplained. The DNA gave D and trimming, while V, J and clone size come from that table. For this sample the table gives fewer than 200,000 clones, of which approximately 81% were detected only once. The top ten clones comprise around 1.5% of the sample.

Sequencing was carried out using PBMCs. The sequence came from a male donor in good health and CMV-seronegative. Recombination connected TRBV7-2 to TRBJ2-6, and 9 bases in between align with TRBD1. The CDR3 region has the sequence CASSFPRQGGSSGANVLTF. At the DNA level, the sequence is TGTGCCAGCAGCTTTCCCCGACAGGGGGGAAGCTCTGGGGCCAACGTCCTGACTTTC.